This entry describes one T cell receptor (beta chain). The antigen is not known. Germline V gene sequence: CDR1 DFQATT, CDR2 SNEGSKA (reference sequence). The V end was cut by 6 bases, the J end by 3 bases, with 9 bases between. The CDR3 consists of 11 residues. This sample is drawn from a study of cytomegalovirus exposure and HLA in healthy donors. Overall study findings and caveats: Researchers reported in a later analysis that a missense DCLRE1C variant was tied to TCR beta V- and J-gene trimming.

A multiplex PCR was run with 60 Vbeta primers and 13 Jbeta primers. The method was immunoSEQ multiplex PCR; TCRdb's version includes in-frame clones alone and lacks a portion of them. The sample consists of approximately 210,000 clones, 77% of them appearing once. The receptor comes from a woman in her 30s in good health and CMV-seropositive. The chain carries TRBV20-1 and TRBJ2-7; no firm D call. Sequencing used PBMCs. The CDR3 loop is CSAYHSYEQYF. For the CDR3, the DNA is TGCAGTGCCTATCACAGCTACGAGCAGTACTTC.